Listed below are T cell receptor beta chains from one sample, sequenced in a study of siplizumab effects on memory and regulatory T cells. The data were produced by immunoSEQ multiplex PCR, yet TCRdb's version contains in-frame clones alone and is incomplete. The data show some 110,000 clones, 93% seen once. The sample consisted of Tregs sorted from blood. These receptors all stem from a human donor in good health. Each CDR3 is given with its conserved first and last residue. The order of the fields is clone size, V gene, D gene, J gene, CDR3 protein, CDR3 DNA. A D gene is named only where the DNA matches it firmly. Clone sizes are given selectively: once, few, many, or a class where the clone is expanded.

once,TRBV5-1,TRBD1,TRBJ2-3,CASSHRGRGDTQYF,TGCGCCAGCAGTCACAGGGGGCGCGGAGATACGCAGTATTTT
NA,TRBV29-1,NA,TRBJ2-1,CSVQLKYNEQFF,TGCAGCGTACAGCTAAAATACAATGAGCAGTTCTTC
NA,TRBV10-3,NA,TRBJ1-2,CAIAGDGYTF,TGTGCCATCGCAGGGGATGGCTACACCTTC
few,TRBV2,NA,TRBJ2-7,CASSSSYEQYF,TGTGCCAGCAGCAGCTCCTACGAGCAGTACTTC
NA,TRBV10-3,TRBD1,TRBJ2-7,CAISPGQGYNEQYF,TGTGCCATCAGTCCGGGACAGGGGTACAACGAGCAGTACTTC
NA,TRBV28,NA,TRBJ2-4,CASIRRGGGDIQYF,TGTGCCAGCATCCGAAGGGGCGGAGGGGACATTCAGTACTTC
NA,TRBV11-3,NA,TRBJ2-1,CASALGESSYNEQFF,TGTGCCAGCGCCCTAGGAGAAAGCTCCTACAATGAGCAGTTCTTC
NA,TRBV28,TRBD1,TRBJ1-6,CASSLVDRDLSPLHF,TGTGCCAGCAGTTTAGTGGACAGGGACTTGTCACCCCTCCACTTT
NA,TRBV19,TRBD1,TRBJ2-5,CASRDRGNQETQYF,TGTGCCAGTAGGGACAGGGGAAACCAAGAGACCCAGTACTTC
NA,TRBV6-6,TRBD1,TRBJ2-3,CATTGAGDTQYF,TGTGCCACCACAGGGGCGGGAGATACGCAGTATTTT
NA,TRBV7-3,NA,TRBJ2-5,CASSRGDRETQYF,TGTGCCAGCAGTAGGGGGGATCGGGAGACCCAGTACTTC
NA,TRBV6-5,TRBD1,TRBJ2-2,CASSPDRGRGGELFF,TGTGCCAGCAGTCCGGACAGGGGGCGAGGCGGGGAGCTGTTTTTT
NA,TRBV5-1,TRBD1,TRBJ1-2,CASSLGPLGQGVYGYTF,TGCGCCAGCAGCTTGGGTCCCTTAGGACAGGGGGTCTATGGCTACACCTTC
NA,TRBV6-5,NA,TRBJ1-1,CASSYSPWGTEAFF,TGTGCCAGCAGTTACTCTCCTTGGGGCACTGAAGCTTTCTTT
NA,TRBV30,NA,TRBJ2-7,CAWSQAWEQYF,TGTGCCTGGTCCCAGGCCTGGGAGCAGTACTTC
NA,TRBV19,TRBD1,TRBJ2-5,CASSDRGLGETQYF,TGTGCCAGTAGTGACAGGGGGCTGGGGGAGACCCAGTACTTC
NA,TRBV10-2,NA,TRBJ1-1,CASSRRMNTEAFF,TGCGCCAGCAGCAGGCGCATGAACACTGAAGCTTTCTTT
NA,TRBV30,TRBD1,TRBJ1-5,CAWRATGGAGNQPQHF,TGTGCCTGGAGGGCAACAGGGGGGGCGGGCAATCAGCCCCAGCATTTT
NA,TRBV5-1,NA,TRBJ1-2,CASGAGDYGYTF,TGCGCCAGTGGGGCTGGGGACTATGGCTACACCTTC
NA,TRBV30,NA,TRBJ1-4,CAWSGGQGHGKLFF,TGTGCCTGGAGTGGAGGGCAGGGGCACGGAAAACTGTTTTTT
NA,TRBV12-5,NA,TRBJ2-7,CASGLTGEQYF,TGTGCTAGTGGTTTGACCGGGGAGCAGTACTTC
NA,TRBV6-1,NA,TRBJ2-2,CASIGVTGELFF,TGTGCCAGCATCGGGGTCACCGGGGAGCTGTTTTTT
NA,TRBV18,NA,TRBJ1-5,CASSPRSVTGYTEPQHF,TGTGCCAGCTCACCCCGGAGTGTAACAGGGTATACGGAGCCCCAGCATTTT
NA,TRBV6-5,NA,TRBJ1-1,CASSYSGGVKAFF,TGTGCCAGCAGTTACTCAGGGGGGGTTAAAGCTTTCTTT
NA,TRBV27,NA,TRBJ1-2,CASSLSFGLGGSYTF,TGTGCCAGCAGTTTATCGTTCGGACTAGGTGGGAGCTACACCTTC
NA,TRBV6-1,TRBD1,TRBJ1-4,CASSIGGSNEKLFF,TGTGCCAGCAGTATAGGGGGCTCTAATGAAAAACTGTTTTTT
NA,TRBV7-9,NA,TRBJ2-5,CASSRPFETQYF,TGTGCCAGCAGCCGCCCCTTTGAGACCCAGTACTTC
NA,TRBV5-6,NA,TRBJ1-2,CASSLQAYGYTF,TGTGCCAGCAGCTTGCAGGCCTATGGCTACACCTTC
NA,TRBV11-2,NA,TRBJ2-1,CASSLVLVDEQFF,TGTGCCAGCAGCTTAGTACTAGTAGATGAGCAGTTCTTC
once,TRBV2,TRBD2,TRBJ2-2,CASSPKSGTWAGELFF,TGTGCCAGCAGTCCGAAAAGCGGGACCTGGGCCGGGGAGCTGTTTTTT
NA,TRBV18,NA,TRBJ1-2,CASSPRWEYGYTF,TGTGCCAGCTCACCACGCTGGGAGTATGGCTACACCTTC
once,TRBV30,NA,TRBJ1-6,CAWSVRSDSPLHF,TGTGCCTGGAGTGTACGCAGTGACTCACCCCTCCACTTT
NA,TRBV6-1,TRBD2,TRBJ2-3,CASREAGGSTDTQYF,TGTGCCAGCAGGGAAGCGGGGGGTAGCACAGATACGCAGTATTTT
few,TRBV23-1,TRBD1,TRBJ2-3,CASSRQGAGTDTQYF,TGCGCCAGCAGTCGACAGGGGGCGGGTACAGATACGCAGTATTTT
NA,TRBV18,TRBD1,TRBJ1-4,CASSHRQGGFSTNEKLFF,TGTGCCAGCTCTCACAGACAGGGGGGATTTTCAACTAATGAAAAACTGTTTTTT
NA,TRBV20-1,NA,TRBJ2-1,CSASFGDEQFF,TGCAGTGCTAGTTTTGGGGATGAGCAGTTCTTC
NA,TRBV2,NA,TRBJ1-2,CASSSPPGNRDYGYTF,TGTGCCAGCAGTTCTCCCCCCGGGAACAGGGATTATGGCTACACCTTC
NA,TRBV5-4,NA,TRBJ1-2,CASSPPEAYGYTF,TGTGCCAGCAGCCCCCCCGAGGCGTATGGCTACACCTTC
NA,TRBV19,NA,TRBJ1-1,CASRHRVNTEAFF,TGTGCCAGTAGGCACAGGGTGAACACTGAAGCTTTCTTT
NA,TRBV10-3,TRBD1,TRBJ2-1,CAIRGGQGINEQFF,TGTGCCATCAGAGGCGGACAGGGGATCAATGAGCAGTTCTTC
NA,TRBV19,NA,TRBJ1-4,CPSGPTNEKLFF,TGTCCGTCAGGACCAACTAATGAAAAACTGTTTTTT
NA,TRBV7-8,NA,TRBJ1-3,CASSLQSGNTIYF,TGTGCCAGCAGCTTACAGTCTGGAAACACCATATATTTT
NA,TRBV30,NA,TRBJ1-3,CAWSVGGAGNTIYF,TGTGCCTGGAGTGTAGGCGGGGCTGGAAACACCATATATTTT
NA,TRBV5-1,TRBD2,TRBJ2-7,CASKSLSSGTYEQYF,TGCGCCAGCAAATCCCTCTCTAGCGGGACTTACGAGCAGTACTTC
NA,TRBV10-2,NA,TRBJ1-6,CASSELRNSPLHF,TGCGCCAGCAGTGAGTTGCGGAATTCACCCCTCCACTTT
NA,TRBV4-1,NA,TRBJ2-1,CASSQDWAGRYNEQFF,TGCGCCAGCAGCCAAGATTGGGCGGGCCGCTACAATGAGCAGTTCTTC